This T cell receptor (beta chain) was captured in a study of T cells in Graves' hyperthyroidism and ophthalmopathy. CDR1 is SGHRS, CDR2 YFSETQ, per germline. With V trimmed by 4 bases and J by 1 base, 8 bases remained unmatched. There are 16 residues in the CDR3. This clonotype appeared many times. The TCR beta CDR3 regions underwent amplification using RNA transcripts as the source. With the HTBI primer set, the TCR CDR3 went through a first round of RT-PCR. TCRdb reanalysed the multiplex PCR reads using MiXCR and keeps one entry per CDR3 protein. The top ten hold approximately 4.2% of the sample, which has approximately 600,000 distinct CDR3 sequences, about 14% seen once.

The sample comprised blood. This TCR was sampled from a woman in her thirties or forties with Graves' ophthalmopathy. The rearrangement links TRBV5-1 to TRBJ2-7, with TRBD2 matching over 10 bases. The CDR3 region is CASSIQTSGLSYEQYF. The CDR3 DNA reads TGCGCCAGCAGCATTCAGACTAGCGGGCTATCCTACGAGCAGTACTTC. Full variable domain (outside the CDR3, taken from reference TRBV5-1 and TRBJ2-7): KAGVTQTPRYLIKTRGQQVTLSCSPISGHRSVSWYQQTPGQGLQFLFEYFSETQRNKGNFPGRFSGRQFSNSRSEMNVSTLELGDSALYLCASSIQTSGLSYEQYFGPGTRLTVT.